This T cell receptor beta chain emerged from a study of a mutant IDH1 vaccine in newly diagnosed glioma. Using immunoSEQ multiplex PCR, the repertoire was profiled, and TCRdb retains in-frame clones only, with some absent. The sample has 30,000 to 40,000 clones, roughly 80% seen once. The time point here: baseline, week 1 (first vaccination visit). Noted treatment: pre-vaccination baseline after standard-of-care therapy. This CDR3 region has 14 residues. Trimming pared 6 bases from V and 5 bases from J, leaving 14 bases between. Looked up from germline, CDR1 is SEHNR and CDR2 is FQNEAQ (reference sequence).

The sequences come from PBMCs, collected from a glioma patient treated with radiotherapy, temozolomide or both. The sequence was obtained from a man aged 40-49 years with glioma. Some clones in this sample may be carry-over from other donors' samples. The rearrangement uses TRBV7-9 and TRBJ1-5; D is possibly TRBD1 (5 bases). CDR3 in DNA: TGTGCCAGCAGTCGAGGGGCCTGGGATCAGCCCCAGCATTTT. Its translation: CASSRGAWDQPQHF.